This T cell receptor (beta chain) derives from a study of T cell clonotyping in hematopoietic cell transplantation. General study points: Graft donor and pretransplant recipient Inverse Simpson Index values predicted broader posttransplant TCR diversity. Pathologically expanded recipient clonotypes increased progressively from day 30 to day 180 as diversity fell. No sorting was done, leaving CD4 and CD8 contributions mixed.

Germline CDR1 and CDR2: PRHDT and FYEKMQ (reference sequence). The CDR3 is 12 amino acids. Trimming pared 3 bases from V and 2 bases from J, leaving 5 bases between. Libraries were prepared by immunoSEQ multiplex PCR; TCRdb keeps only in-frame clonotypes and omits some of them. The sample includes nearly 20,000 clones, 70% to 85% seen only once; the top ten take over 12%. Comments on this clone: Its target is unknown.

This chain uses TRBV13 with TRBJ2-7; D not resolved. This TCR was sampled from a man aged 60 to 75 in good health. Some clones in this sample may be carry-over from other donors' samples. The sample was peripheral blood mononuclear cells. The CDR3 here is CASSFFTYEQYF. The CDR3 bases are TGTGCCAGCAGCTTTTTCACCTACGAGCAGTACTTC.